The clone carrying this T cell receptor (beta chain) was detected a few times. Its antigen is unidentified. This record belongs to a study of beta chain features in type 1 diabetes. Study-wide background: Cells sorted and examined across all samples totaled 85 million to 110 million. Whole-study results and caveats: People with Type 1 diabetes carried modestly yet significantly shorter TCRB CDR3s in all four CD4+ subsets. There was a possibility that cDNA sequencing over-represented cells with high TCR expression. Any HLA type influence on TCRB rearrangement was left unresolved here.

V shed 3 bases and J 5 bases; nucleotides not matched to a gene: 18. The CDR3 spans 18 residues. Germline CDR1 LGHNA, CDR2 YNFKEQ. Since all of the isolated RNA was reverse transcribed, expressed TCRB transcripts were what got sequenced. The data were produced by immunoSEQ multiplex PCR, yet TCRdb's version contains in-frame clones alone and is incomplete. Here the sample spans a few hundred thousand clones, more than 12% being singletons. This TCR was recovered from a woman younger than 30 in good health. Source material: naive CD4+ T cells from blood. V is TRBV4-2 and J is TRBJ2-5, with 7 bases matching TRBD1. CDR3 sequence: CASSQHLGTDRPGETQYF. CDR3 DNA sequence: TGTGCCAGCAGCCAGCATCTGGGGACGGACAGGCCAGGGGAGACCCAGTACTTC.